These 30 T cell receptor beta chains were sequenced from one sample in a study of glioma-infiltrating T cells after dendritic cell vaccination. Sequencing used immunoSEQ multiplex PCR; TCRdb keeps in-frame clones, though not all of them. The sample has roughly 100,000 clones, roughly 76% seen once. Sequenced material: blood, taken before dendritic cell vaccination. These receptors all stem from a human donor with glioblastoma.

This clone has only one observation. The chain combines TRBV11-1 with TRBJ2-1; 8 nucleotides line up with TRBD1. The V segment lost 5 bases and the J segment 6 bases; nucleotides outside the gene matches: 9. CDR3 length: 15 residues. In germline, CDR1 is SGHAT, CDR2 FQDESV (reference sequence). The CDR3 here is CASSPQGAGINEQFF. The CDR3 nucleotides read TGTGCCAGCAGCCCCCAGGGGGCAGGGATCAATGAGCAGTTCTTC.

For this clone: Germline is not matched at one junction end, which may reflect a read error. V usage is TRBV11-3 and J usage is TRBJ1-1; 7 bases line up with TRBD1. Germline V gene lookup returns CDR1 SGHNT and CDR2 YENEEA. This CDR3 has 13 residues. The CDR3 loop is CASSLEQGPQAFF. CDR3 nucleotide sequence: TGTGCCAGCAGCCTAGAACAGGGGCCTCAAGCTTTCTTT. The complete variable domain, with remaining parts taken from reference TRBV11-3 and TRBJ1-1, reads EAGVVQSPRYKIIEKKQPVAFWCNPISGHNTLYWYLQNLGQGPELLIRYENEEAVDDSQLPKDRFSAERLKGVDSTLKIQPAELGDSAVYLCASSLEQGPQAFFGQGTRLTVV.

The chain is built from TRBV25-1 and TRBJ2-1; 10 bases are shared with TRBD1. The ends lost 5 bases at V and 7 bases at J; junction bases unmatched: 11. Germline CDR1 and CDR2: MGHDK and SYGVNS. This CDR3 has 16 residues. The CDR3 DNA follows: TGTGCCAGCAGTCCCTCCGACAGGGGGCTAAATAATGAGCAGTTCTTC. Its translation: CASSPSDRGLNNEQFF.

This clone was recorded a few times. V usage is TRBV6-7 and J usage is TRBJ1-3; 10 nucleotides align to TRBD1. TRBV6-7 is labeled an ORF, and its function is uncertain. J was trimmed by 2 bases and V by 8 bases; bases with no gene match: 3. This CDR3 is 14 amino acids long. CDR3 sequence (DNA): TGTGCCAGCGAGACAGGGGGCCCTGGAAACACCATATATTTT. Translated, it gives CASETGGPGNTIYF.

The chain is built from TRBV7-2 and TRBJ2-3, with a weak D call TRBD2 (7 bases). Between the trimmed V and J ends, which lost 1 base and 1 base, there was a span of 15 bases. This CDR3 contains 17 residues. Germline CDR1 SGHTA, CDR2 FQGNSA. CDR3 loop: CASSLESGRGGTDTQYF. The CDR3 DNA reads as TGTGCCAGCAGCTTAGAGTCTGGGAGGGGGGGCACAGATACGCAGTATTTT.

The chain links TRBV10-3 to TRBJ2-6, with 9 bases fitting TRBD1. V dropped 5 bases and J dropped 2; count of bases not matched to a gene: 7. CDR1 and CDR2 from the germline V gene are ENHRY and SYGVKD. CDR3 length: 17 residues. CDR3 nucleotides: TGTGCCATCAGTTCCGGGACAGGGAGGCCTGGGGCCAACGTCCTGACTTTC. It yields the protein CAISSGTGRPGANVLTF.

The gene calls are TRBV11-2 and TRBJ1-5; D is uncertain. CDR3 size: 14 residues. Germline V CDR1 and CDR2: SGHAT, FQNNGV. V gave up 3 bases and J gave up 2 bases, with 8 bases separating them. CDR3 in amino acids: CASSLLGGNQPQHF. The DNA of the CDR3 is TGTGCCAGCAGCTTGCTCGGGGGCAATCAGCCCCAGCATTTT. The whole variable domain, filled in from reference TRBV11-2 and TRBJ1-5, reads EAGVAQSPRYKIIEKRQSVAFWCNPISGHATLYWYQQILGQGPKLLIQFQNNGVVDDSQLPKDRFSAERLKGVDSTLKIQPAKLEDSAVYLCASSLLGGNQPQHFGDGTRLSIL.

CDR3 sequence reads: CAWSGTSSWMQTQYF. For the CDR3, the DNA is TGTGCCTGGAGTGGGACTAGCTCTTGGATGCAGACCCAGTACTTC. The chain joins TRBV30 to TRBJ2-5, with 8 bases fitting TRBD2. The CDR3 extends over 15 amino acids. V shed 1 base and J 6 bases; nucleotides not matched to a gene: 10. Germline assignment: CDR1 GTSNPN and CDR2 SVGIG (reference sequence). The whole variable domain, filled in from reference TRBV30 and TRBJ2-5, reads SQTIHQWPATLVQPVGSPLSLECTVEGTSNPNLYWYRQAAGRGLQLLFYSVGIGQISSEVPQNLSASRPQDRQFILSSKKLLLSDSGFYLCAWSGTSSWMQTQYFGPGTRLLVL.

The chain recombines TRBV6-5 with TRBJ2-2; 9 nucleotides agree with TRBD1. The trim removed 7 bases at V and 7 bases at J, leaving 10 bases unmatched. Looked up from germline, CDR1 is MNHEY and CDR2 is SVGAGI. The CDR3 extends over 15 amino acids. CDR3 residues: CASNPTGGEGGELFF. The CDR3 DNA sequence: TGTGCCAGCAACCCGACAGGGGGGGAGGGCGGGGAGCTGTTTTTT.

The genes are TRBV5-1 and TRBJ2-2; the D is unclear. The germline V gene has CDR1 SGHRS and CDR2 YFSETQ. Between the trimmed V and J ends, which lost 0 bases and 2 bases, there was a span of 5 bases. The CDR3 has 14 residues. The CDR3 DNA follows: TGCGCCAGCAGCTTGGGTAGCAACACCGGGGAGCTGTTTTTT. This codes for CASSLGSNTGELFF.

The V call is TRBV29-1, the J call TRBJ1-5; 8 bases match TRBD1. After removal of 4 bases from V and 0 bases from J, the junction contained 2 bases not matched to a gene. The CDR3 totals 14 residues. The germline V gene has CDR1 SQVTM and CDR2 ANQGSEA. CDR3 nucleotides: TGCAGCGTTGTGGGACAGGATAGCAATCAGCCCCAGCATTTT. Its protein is CSVVGQDSNQPQHF.

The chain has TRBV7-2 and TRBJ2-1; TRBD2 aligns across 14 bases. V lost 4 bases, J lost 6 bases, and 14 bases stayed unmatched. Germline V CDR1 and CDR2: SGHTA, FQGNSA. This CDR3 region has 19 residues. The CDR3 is CASSSVRGSGTSGGNEQFF. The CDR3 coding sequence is TGTGCCAGCAGCTCCGTGCGGGGCTCCGGGACTAGCGGGGGCAATGAGCAGTTCTTC.

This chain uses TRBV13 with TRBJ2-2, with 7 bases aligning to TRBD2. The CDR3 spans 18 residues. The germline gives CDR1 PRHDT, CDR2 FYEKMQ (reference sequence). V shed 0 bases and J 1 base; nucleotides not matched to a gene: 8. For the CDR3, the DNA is TGTGCCAGCAGCTTAGGCCCATTAGCGGGCATGAACACCGGGGAGCTGTTTTTT. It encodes CASSLGPLAGMNTGELFF.

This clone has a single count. CDR3 DNA sequence: TGTGCCAGCAGTGAATATAAGGGGGCCGATGAGCAGTTCTTC. Translation: CASSEYKGADEQFF. This sequence joins TRBV25-1 and TRBJ2-1; 7 nucleotides line up with TRBD1. Germline CDR1 and CDR2: MGHDK and SYGVNS. J gave up 8 bases and V 0 bases, and 4 bases lay outside the gene matches. The CDR3 is 14 residues long.

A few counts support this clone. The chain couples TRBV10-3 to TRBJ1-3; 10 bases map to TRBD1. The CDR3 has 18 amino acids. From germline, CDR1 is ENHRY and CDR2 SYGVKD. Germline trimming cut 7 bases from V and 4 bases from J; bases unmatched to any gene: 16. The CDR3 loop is CAITKGDRGALWGNTIYF. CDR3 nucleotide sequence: TGTGCCATCACGAAAGGGGACAGGGGCGCCTTATGGGGAAACACCATATATTTT.

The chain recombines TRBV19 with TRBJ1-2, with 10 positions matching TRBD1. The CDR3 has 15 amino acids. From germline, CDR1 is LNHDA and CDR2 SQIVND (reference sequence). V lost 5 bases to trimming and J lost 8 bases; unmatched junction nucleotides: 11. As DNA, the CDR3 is TGTGCCAGTAGTTTCCGGGACAGGGGAAGAGGGGGCTACACCTTC. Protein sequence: CASSFRDRGRGGYTF.

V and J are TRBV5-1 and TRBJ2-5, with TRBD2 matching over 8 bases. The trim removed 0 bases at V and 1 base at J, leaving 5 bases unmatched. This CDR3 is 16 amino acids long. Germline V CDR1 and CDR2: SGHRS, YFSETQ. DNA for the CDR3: TGCGCCAGCAGCTTGGTCAGCGGGGGTGGCCAAGAGACCCAGTACTTC. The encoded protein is CASSLVSGGGQETQYF.

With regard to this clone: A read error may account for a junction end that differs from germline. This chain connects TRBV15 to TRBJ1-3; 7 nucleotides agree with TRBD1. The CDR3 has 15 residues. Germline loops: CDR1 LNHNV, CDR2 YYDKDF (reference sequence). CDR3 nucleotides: TGTGCCACCAGCGGAGACAGGGATGTTGGAAACACCATATATTTT. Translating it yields CATSGDRDVGNTIYF.

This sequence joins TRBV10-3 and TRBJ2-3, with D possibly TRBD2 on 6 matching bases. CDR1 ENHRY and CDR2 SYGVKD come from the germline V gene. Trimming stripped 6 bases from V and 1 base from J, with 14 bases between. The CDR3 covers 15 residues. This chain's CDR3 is CAISSGTEGTDTQYF. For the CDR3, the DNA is TGTGCCATCAGCTCCGGGACTGAAGGCACAGATACGCAGTATTTT.

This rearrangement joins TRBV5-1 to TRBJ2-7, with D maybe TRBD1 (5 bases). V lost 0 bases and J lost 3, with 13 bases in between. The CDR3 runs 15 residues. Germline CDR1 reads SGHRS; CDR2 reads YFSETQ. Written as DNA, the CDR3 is TGCGCCAGCAGCTTGGTACAGGATCCGTACTACGAGCAGTACTTC. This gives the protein CASSLVQDPYYEQYF.

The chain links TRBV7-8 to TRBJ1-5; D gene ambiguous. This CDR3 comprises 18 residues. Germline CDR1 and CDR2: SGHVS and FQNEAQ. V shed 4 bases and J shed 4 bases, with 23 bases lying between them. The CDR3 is CASSSREKGTIANQPQHF. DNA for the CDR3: TGTGCCAGCAGCTCGCGAGAAAAAGGAACTATAGCAAATCAGCCCCAGCATTTT.

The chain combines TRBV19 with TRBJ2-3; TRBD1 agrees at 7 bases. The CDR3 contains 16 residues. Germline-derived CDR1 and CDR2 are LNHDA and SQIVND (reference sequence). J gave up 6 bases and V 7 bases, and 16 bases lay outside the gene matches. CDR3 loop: CASKNRGRGYQDTQYF. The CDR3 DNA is TGTGCCAGTAAAAACAGGGGCCGGGGTTATCAGGATACGCAGTATTTT.

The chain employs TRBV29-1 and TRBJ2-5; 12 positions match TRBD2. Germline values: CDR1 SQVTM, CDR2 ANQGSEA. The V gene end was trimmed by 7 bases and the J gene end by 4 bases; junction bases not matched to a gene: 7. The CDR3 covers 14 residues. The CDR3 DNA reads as TGCAGCGGCAGACTAGCGGGGGAAAGAGAGACCCAGTACTTC. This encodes CSGRLAGERETQYF.

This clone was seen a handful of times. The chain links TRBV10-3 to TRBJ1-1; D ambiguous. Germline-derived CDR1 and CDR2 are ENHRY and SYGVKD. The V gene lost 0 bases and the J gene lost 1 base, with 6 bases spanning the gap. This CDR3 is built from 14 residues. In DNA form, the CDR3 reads TGTGCCATCAGTGAGTCTGCCGGGAACACTGAAGCTTTCTTT. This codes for CAISESAGNTEAFF.

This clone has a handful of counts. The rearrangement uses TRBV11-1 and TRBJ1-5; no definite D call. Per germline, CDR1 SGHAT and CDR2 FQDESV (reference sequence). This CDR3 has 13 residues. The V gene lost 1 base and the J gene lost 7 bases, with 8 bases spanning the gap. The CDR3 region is CASSLGVRQPQHF. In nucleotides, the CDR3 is TGTGCCAGCAGCTTAGGAGTGAGACAGCCCCAGCATTTT.

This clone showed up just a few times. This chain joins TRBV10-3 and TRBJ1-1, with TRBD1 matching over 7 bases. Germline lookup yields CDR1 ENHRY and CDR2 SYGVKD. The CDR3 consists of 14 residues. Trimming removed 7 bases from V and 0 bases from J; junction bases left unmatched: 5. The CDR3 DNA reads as TGTGCCATCAAGGCGGGGACAGTGAACACTGAAGCTTTCTTT. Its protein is CAIKAGTVNTEAFF.

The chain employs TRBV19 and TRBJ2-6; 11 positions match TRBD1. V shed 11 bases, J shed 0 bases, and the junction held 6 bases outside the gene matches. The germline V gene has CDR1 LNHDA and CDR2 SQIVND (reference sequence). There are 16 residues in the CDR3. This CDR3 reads CAGGTGGPSGANVLTF. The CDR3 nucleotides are TGTGCCGGCGGGACAGGGGGACCCTCTGGGGCCAACGTCCTGACTTTC.

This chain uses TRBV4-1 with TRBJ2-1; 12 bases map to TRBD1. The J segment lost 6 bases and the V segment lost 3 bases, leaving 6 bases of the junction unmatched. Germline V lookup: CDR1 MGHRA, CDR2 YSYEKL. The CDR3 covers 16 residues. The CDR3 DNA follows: TGCGCCAGCAGCCAGGCCCCGGGACAGGGGGCCAATGAGCAGTTCTTC. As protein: CASSQAPGQGANEQFF.

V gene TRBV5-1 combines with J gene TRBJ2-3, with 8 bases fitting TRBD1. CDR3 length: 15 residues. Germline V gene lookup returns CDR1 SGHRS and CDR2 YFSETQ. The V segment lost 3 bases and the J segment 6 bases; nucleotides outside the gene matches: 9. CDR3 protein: CASSSLTGEGDTQYF. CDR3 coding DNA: TGCGCCAGCAGCTCCCTGACAGGGGAAGGGGATACGCAGTATTTT.

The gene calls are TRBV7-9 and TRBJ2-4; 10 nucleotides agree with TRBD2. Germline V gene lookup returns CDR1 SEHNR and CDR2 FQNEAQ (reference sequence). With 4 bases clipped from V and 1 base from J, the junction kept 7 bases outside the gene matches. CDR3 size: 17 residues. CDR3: CASSSGLAELAKNIQYF. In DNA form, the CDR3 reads TGTGCCAGCAGCTCAGGACTAGCGGAGCTCGCCAAAAACATTCAGTACTTC.